This T cell receptor (beta chain) stems from a study of T cell changes during pregnancy in multiple sclerosis (dated by TCRdb to between 2017 and 2020). Broadly, across the study: Changes in the T cell repertoire over the course of pregnancy were examined in this study in women with multiple sclerosis.

Regarding this clone: There is no known antigen for this receptor. Base qualities were left out, and no much larger clone turns up one base away.

Receptor amplification or capture employed the immunoSEQ multiplex PCR assay. Drawn from immuneACCESS, this table holds only the in-frame rearrangements with V and J called that TCRdb kept. Clones are partly lost; checked studies trace under half to an unresolved V gene and leave the rest unexplained. Across this sample there are about 38,000 clones, with over 85% seen only once. More than 0.55% of the sample is held by the ten biggest clonotypes. Ends trimmed: V by 3 bases, J by 1 base; bases unmatched to a gene: 4. CDR3 length: 15 amino acids, cysteine to phenylalanine. The DNA shown is the 45-base CDR3, in frame from base 1.

The clonotype originates from a female donor with multiple sclerosis, enrolled in a pregnancy study. The V gene is TRBV23-1 and the J gene is TRBJ1-1, and 8 bases in between align with TRBD1. TRBV23-1 is recorded as an ORF, its role being uncertain. The specimen comprised CD4+ T cells from peripheral blood mononuclear cells, sampled before pregnancy. The CDR3 reads as follows: CASSHGRGPNTEAFF. Read as DNA, the sequence is TGCGCCAGCAGTCATGGCAGGGGGCCGAACACTGAAGCTTTCTTT.